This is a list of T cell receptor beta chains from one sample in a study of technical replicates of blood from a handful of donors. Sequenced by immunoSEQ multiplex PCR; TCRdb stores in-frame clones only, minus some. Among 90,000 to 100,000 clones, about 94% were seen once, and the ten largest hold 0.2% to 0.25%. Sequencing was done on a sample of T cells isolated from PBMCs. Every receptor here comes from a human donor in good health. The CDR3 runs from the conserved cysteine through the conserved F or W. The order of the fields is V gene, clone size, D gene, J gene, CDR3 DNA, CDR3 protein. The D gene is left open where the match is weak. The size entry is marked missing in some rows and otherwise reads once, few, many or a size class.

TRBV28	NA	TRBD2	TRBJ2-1	TGTGCCAGCAGGACAAGGGGCGGGAGGGTGTACAATGAGCAGTTCTTC	CASRTRGGRVYNEQFF
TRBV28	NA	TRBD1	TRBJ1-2	TGTGCCAGCAGTTTACTGCCGGGACAGGGGCGAAAAGGCTACACCTTC	CASSLLPGQGRKGYTF
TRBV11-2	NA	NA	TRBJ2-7	TGTGCCAGCAGCTTTCGGGAGTCCCTTTACGAGCAGTACTTC	CASSFRESLYEQYF
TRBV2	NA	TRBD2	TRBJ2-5	TGTGCCAGCAGACTAGCGGGAGGAGAGACCCAGTACTTC	CASRLAGGETQYF
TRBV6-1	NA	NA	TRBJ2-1	TGTGCCAGCAGTGACAGGGATGAGCAGTTCTTC	CASSDRDEQFF
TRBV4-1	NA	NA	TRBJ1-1	TGCGCCAGCAGCCACCTCCTTGGCCTCAACACTGAAGCTTTCTTT	CASSHLLGLNTEAFF
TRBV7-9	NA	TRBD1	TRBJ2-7	TGTGCCAGCAGCCCCAGGACAGGGGGCATCTACGAGCAGTACTTC	CASSPRTGGIYEQYF
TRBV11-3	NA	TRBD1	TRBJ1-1	TGTGCCAGCAGCCGAAGGGACAGGGGGGGGACTGAAGCTTTCTTT	CASSRRDRGGTEAFF
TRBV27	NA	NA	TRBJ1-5	TGTGCCAGCAGTTTATATCAGGATGGACCCCAGCATTTT	CASSLYQDGPQHF
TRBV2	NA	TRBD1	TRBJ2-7	TGTGCCAGCAGTGAATTCCCGGGACAGATAGCCTACGAGCAGTACTTC	CASSEFPGQIAYEQYF
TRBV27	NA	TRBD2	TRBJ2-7	TGTGCCAGCAGCTCGACTAGCGCGATGGTATACGAGCAGTACTTC	CASSSTSAMVYEQYF
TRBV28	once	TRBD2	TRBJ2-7	TGTGCCATCAAAAGGGGACTATCTCCTTTGTCTGAGCAGTACTTC	CAIKRGLSPLSEQYF
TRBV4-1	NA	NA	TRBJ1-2	TGCGCCAGCAGCCGAGGCTCGTATGGCTACACCTTC	CASSRGSYGYTF
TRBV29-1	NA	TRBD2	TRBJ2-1	TGCAGCGTGGGGGCTAGCGGGAGATATGAGCAGTTCTTC	CSVGASGRYEQFF
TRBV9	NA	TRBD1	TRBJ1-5	TGTGCCAGCAGCGGGACAGGGGAATATCAGCCCCAGCATTTT	CASSGTGEYQPQHF
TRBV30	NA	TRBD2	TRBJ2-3	TGTGCCTGGGTAGCGGGGGGCACAGATACGCAGTATTTT	CAWVAGGTDTQYF
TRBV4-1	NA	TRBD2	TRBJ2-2	TGCGCCAGCTCCTGGCGGGGGGATTCCACCGGGGAGCTGTTTTTT	CASSWRGDSTGELFF
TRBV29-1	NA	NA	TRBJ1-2	TGCAGCGTTGATCACGCGTTCCTGGGCTACACCTTC	CSVDHAFLGYTF
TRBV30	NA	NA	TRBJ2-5	TGTGCCTGGAGTGCAAACCAAGAGACCCAGTACTTC	CAWSANQETQYF
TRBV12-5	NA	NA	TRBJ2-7	TGTGCTAGTGGTTTGGCTGTTAAGGGGAACCTTCGGTACGAGCAGTACTTC	CASGLAVKGNLRYEQYF
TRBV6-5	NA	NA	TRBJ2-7	TGTGCCAGCAGTTACGGCTCCTCAGTCAAATACTACGAGCAGTACTTC	CASSYGSSVKYYEQYF
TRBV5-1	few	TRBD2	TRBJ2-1	TGCGCCAGCAGCTTGTCGGGGGGGGACAATGAGCAGTTCTTC	CASSLSGGDNEQFF
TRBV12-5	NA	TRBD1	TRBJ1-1	TGTGCTAGTGGTTTGGTACTTAACCGGGCACCGGGACAGGAAGCTTTCTTT	CASGLVLNRAPGQEAFF
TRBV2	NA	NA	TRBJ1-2	TGTGCCAGCGGACAGAACTATGGCTACACCTTC	CASGQNYGYTF
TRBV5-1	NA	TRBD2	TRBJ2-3	TGCGCCAGCAGCTTGGGAAATTCGGCGGGAGATGCAGATACGCAGTATTTT	CASSLGNSAGDADTQYF
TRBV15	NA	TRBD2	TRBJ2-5	TGTGCCACCAGCAGAGGGGGCGGGAGGGCCGAGGAGACCCAGTACTTC	CATSRGGGRAEETQYF
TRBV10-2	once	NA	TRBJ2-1	TGCGCCAGCAGTGAAGAGCGCTCAAGGGAGCAGTTCTTC	CASSEERSREQFF
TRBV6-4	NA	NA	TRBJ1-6	TGTGCCAGCAGTCCTGCGGATGGGGCGGATTCACCCCTCCACTTT	CASSPADGADSPLHF
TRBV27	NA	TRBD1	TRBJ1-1	TGTGCCAGCAGTTTGGACTCGGGACAGGGTGAAGCTTTCTTT	CASSLDSGQGEAFF
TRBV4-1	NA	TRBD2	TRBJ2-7	TGCGCCAGCAGCCTAAGGAGCGGGAGTGGCGAGCAGTACTTC	CASSLRSGSGEQYF
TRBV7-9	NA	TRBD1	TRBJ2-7	TGTGCCAGCAGCTCGTTAACAGGGGGTCCCGAGCAGTACTTC	CASSSLTGGPEQYF